Following are 22 T cell receptor beta chains from one sample sequenced in a study of shared clonotypes between healthy human individuals. TCRdb's table, derived via immunoSEQ multiplex PCR, lists solely in-frame clones and lacks some. The profile shows roughly 520,000 clones, about 96% of them singletons. Sequenced sample: naive CD4+ T cells sorted from blood. Subset noted: CD45RA+ positively selected. The receptors come from a woman aged 25 to 39 in good health.

The chain recombines TRBV28 with TRBJ2-5; D gene ambiguous. The germline V and J ends were trimmed by 8 bases and 5 bases, with 12 bases remaining between them. There are 12 residues in the CDR3. Germline CDR1 MDHEN, CDR2 SYDVKM. The CDR3 nucleotides are TGTGCCAGCGGCCTCCGACGGGAGACCCAGTACTTC. Protein: CASGLRRETQYF.

The chain is built from TRBV7-3 and TRBJ1-4; TRBD1 is a possible D gene (5 bases). V lost 6 bases, J lost 5 bases, and 16 bases lay in between. Germline CDR1 reads SGHTA; CDR2 reads FQGTGA. The CDR3 sequence is 15 residues long. CDR3 in amino acids: CASRFGGDQNEKLFF. The DNA for the CDR3 is TGTGCCAGCAGGTTCGGGGGGGATCAGAATGAAAAACTGTTTTTT.

The genes are TRBV7-8 and TRBJ2-5; 7 bases agree with TRBD2. CDR3 length: 15 residues. J gave up 5 bases and V 5 bases, and 11 bases lay outside the gene matches. The germline CDR1 and CDR2 sequences are SGHVS and FQNEAQ. CDR3 in amino acids: CASSGREGVGETQYF. In DNA form, the CDR3 reads TGTGCCAGCAGCGGGAGGGAGGGAGTTGGGGAGACCCAGTACTTC.

The chain recombines TRBV5-1 with TRBJ2-7; a possible D gene is TRBD2 (7 bases). The V end was cut by 3 bases, the J end by 7 bases, with 20 bases between. This CDR3 is built from 15 residues. Per the germline V gene, CDR1 is SGHRS and CDR2 is YFSETQ. CDR3 bases: TGCGCCAGCAGCTATTCGGGGGGCGCCCCCAGGGAGCAGTACTTC. It translates to CASSYSGGAPREQYF.

The chain couples TRBV19 to TRBJ2-2; either TRBD1 or TRBD2 may fit D (5 bases each). The germline V and J ends were trimmed by 11 bases and 3 bases, with 16 bases remaining between them. The length of the CDR3 is 14 residues. The germline V gene has CDR1 LNHDA and CDR2 SQIVND (reference sequence). CDR3 residues: CAVSRGRDTGELFF. As DNA, the CDR3 is TGTGCCGTGAGCCGGGGCCGGGACACCGGGGAGCTGTTTTTT.

The chain links TRBV6-6 to TRBJ1-2, with D perhaps matching TRBD1 (5 bases). This CDR3 comprises 14 residues. Trimming stripped 5 bases from V and 2 bases from J, with 12 bases between. CDR1 and CDR2 from the germline V gene are MNHNY and SVGAGI (reference sequence). CDR3 sequence (DNA): TGTGCCAGCAGTGGCGGACATCCCAACTATGGCTACACCTTC. Its translation: CASSGGHPNYGYTF.

The chain is built from TRBV28 and TRBJ2-7; D is perhaps TRBD2 (6 bases). The V and J ends lost 7 bases and 2 bases respectively, with 12 bases between them. Germline loops: CDR1 MDHEN, CDR2 SYDVKM. This CDR3 contains 13 residues. In nucleotides, the CDR3 is TGTGCCAGCACGGCTAGCGCTGCCTACGAGCAGTACTTC. Its translation: CASTASAAYEQYF.

V is TRBV28 and J is TRBJ2-7, with no clear D. This CDR3 has 14 residues. With 6 bases removed from V and 12 bases from J, the gap between germline ends came to 24 bases. Germline CDR1 and CDR2: MDHEN and SYDVKM. The chain's CDR3 is CASRDARAVSYSYF. In DNA form, the CDR3 reads TGTGCCAGCAGAGACGCACGGGCAGTCTCCTACTCGTACTTC.

This chain connects TRBV29-1 to TRBJ1-4; D is unresolved. Germline CDR1 SQVTM, CDR2 ANQGSEA. The CDR3 loop spans 14 amino acids. V gave up 2 bases and J gave up 5 bases, with 12 bases separating them. CDR3 sequence reads: CSVEKTGGNEKLFF. CDR3 coding DNA: TGCAGCGTTGAAAAGACGGGCGGCAATGAAAAACTGTTTTTT.

This sequence joins TRBV10-3 and TRBJ2-5; D possibly corresponds to TRBD2 (5 bases). CDR1 and CDR2 (germline): ENHRY, SYGVKD. With 6 bases removed from V and 0 bases from J, the gap between germline ends came to 11 bases. There are 14 residues in the CDR3. CDR3 residues: CAIRSAGNQETQYF. The CDR3 bases are TGTGCCATCAGAAGTGCCGGGAACCAAGAGACCCAGTACTTC.

The chain couples TRBV5-1 to TRBJ2-1; 13 bases map to TRBD2. CDR1 SGHRS and CDR2 YFSETQ come from the germline V gene. This CDR3 contains 16 residues. The V segment lost 3 bases and the J segment 7 bases; nucleotides outside the gene matches: 7. The CDR3 here is CASSYRTSGRGNEQFF. The CDR3 DNA reads as TGCGCCAGCAGCTACAGGACTAGCGGGAGAGGTAATGAGCAGTTCTTC.

This rearrangement joins TRBV4-1 to TRBJ1-2; 7 bases fit TRBD1. CDR1 MGHRA and CDR2 YSYEKL come from the germline V gene. The CDR3 loop spans 19 amino acids. V was clipped by 4 bases and J by 4 bases; unmatched bases: 21. The CDR3: CASSPTQRAGGASRYGYTF. CDR3 nucleotides: TGCGCCAGCAGCCCCACGCAGCGGGCAGGGGGAGCCTCACGCTATGGCTACACCTTC.

The chain is built from TRBV11-1 and TRBJ2-7; D might be TRBD2 (5 bases). The CDR3 covers 17 residues. Germline assignment: CDR1 SGHAT and CDR2 FQDESV (reference sequence). V lost 4 bases to trimming and J lost 2 bases, with 21 bases between them. CDR3 protein: CASSSSRTGIETYEQYF. Written as DNA, the CDR3 is TGTGCCAGCAGCTCTTCTAGGACGGGAATCGAAACCTACGAGCAGTACTTC.

The V call is TRBV11-2, the J call TRBJ2-7; weak D call: TRBD2 (6 bases). The V gene lost 5 bases and the J gene lost 2 bases, with 19 bases spanning the gap. The CDR3 loop spans 16 amino acids. Germline-derived CDR1 and CDR2 are SGHAT and FQNNGV. CDR3 in DNA: TGTGCCAGCAGCCCAAGGGGTAGCGGACCAACCTACGAGCAGTACTTC. This gives the protein CASSPRGSGPTYEQYF.

The CDR3 sequence: CASSFPTSAGTQYF. The CDR3 DNA sequence: TGTGCCAGCAGCTTCCCGACTAGCGCGGGGACCCAGTACTTC. The rearrangement links TRBV7-2 to TRBJ2-5; 8 bases are shared with TRBD2. The CDR3 length is 14 residues. V shed 3 bases, J shed 7 bases, and the junction held 7 bases outside the gene matches. Germline CDR1 reads SGHTA; CDR2 reads FQGNSA. Looking up the rest from reference TRBV7-2 and TRBJ2-5 gives the full variable domain: GAGVSQSPSNKVTEKGKDVELRCDPISGHTALYWYRQSLGQGLEFLIYFQGNSAPDKSGLPSDRFSAERTGGSVSTLTIQRTQQEDSAVYLCASSFPTSAGTQYFGPGTRLLVL.

As to this clone: Other nucleotide sequences in the sample specify the same CDR3. This chain joins TRBV5-1 and TRBJ2-5, with D maybe TRBD2 (6 bases). Deletions cut 0 bases from V and 3 bases from J, with 9 bases between. Germline V lookup: CDR1 SGHRS, CDR2 YFSETQ. This CDR3 spans 14 amino acids. CDR3 loop: CASSLGTGEETQYF. CDR3 nucleotides: TGCGCCAGCAGCTTGGGTACGGGGGAAGAGACCCAGTACTTC.

The chain combines TRBV5-6 with TRBJ2-3; no firm D call. Per germline, CDR1 SGHDT and CDR2 YYEEEE. The CDR3 runs to 11 residues. V lost 0 bases and J lost 6, with 2 bases in between. This CDR3 reads CASSLADTQYF. The CDR3 DNA is TGTGCCAGCAGCTTGGCGGATACGCAGTATTTT.

The chain carries TRBV18 and TRBJ2-5, with a weak D call TRBD2 (6 bases). Trimming removed 6 bases at V and 5 bases at J, with 16 bases between. CDR3 length equals 14 residues. The germline V gene encodes CDR1 KGHSH and CDR2 LQKENI. The CDR3 DNA follows: TGTGCCAGCTCCACCAAGGCTGGAGGGGAGACCCAGTACTTC. Its protein product is CASSTKAGGETQYF. Full variable domain (rest looked up from reference TRBV18 and TRBJ2-5): NAGVMQNPRHLVRRRGQEARLRCSPMKGHSHVYWYRQLPEEGLKFMVYLQKENIIDESGMPKERFSAEFPKEGPSILRIQQVVRGDSAAYFCASSTKAGGETQYFGPGTRLLVL.

V and J are TRBV10-1 and TRBJ2-2; 13 bases line up with TRBD2. After removal of 2 bases from V and 8 bases from J, the junction contained 2 bases not matched to a gene. The CDR3 extends over 15 amino acids. Germline CDR1 is WNHNN and CDR2 is SYGVQD (reference sequence). CDR3 amino acids: CASSERGLAGGELFF. CDR3 nucleotide sequence: TGCGCCAGCAGTGAGCGGGGACTAGCGGGAGGGGAGCTGTTTTTT.

Comments on this clone: This sample also contains other DNA sequences that code for the same CDR3. J is TRBJ1-4 and V is TRBV2; the match to TRBD1 covers 7 bases. Germline assignment: CDR1 SNHLY and CDR2 FYNNEI. With V trimmed by 8 bases and J by 3 bases, 6 bases remained unmatched. CDR3 size: 14 residues. The CDR3 is CASGEGTANEKLFF. CDR3 DNA: TGTGCCAGCGGGGAGGGGACAGCTAATGAAAAACTGTTTTTT.

The rearrangement joins TRBV19 to TRBJ2-7; tentative D call: TRBD1 (5 bases). Germline CDR1 LNHDA, CDR2 SQIVND (reference sequence). V lost 3 bases, J lost 0 bases, and 9 bases lay in between. The CDR3 spans 14 residues. CDR3 sequence reads: CASSMVDSSYEQYF. The DNA of the CDR3 is TGTGCCAGTAGTATGGTTGACAGCTCCTACGAGCAGTACTTC.

The chain is built from TRBV28 and TRBJ2-5; tentative D call: TRBD2 (5 bases). The J call could be wrong; TRBJ2-7 is a better fit for the DNA end. Per germline, CDR1 MDHEN and CDR2 SYDVKM. CDR3 size: 14 residues. The CDR3 sequence is CASTLSGSPYEQYF. Here the CDR3 DNA reads TGTGCCAGCACCCTGAGCGGTTCACCCTACGAGCAGTACTTC.